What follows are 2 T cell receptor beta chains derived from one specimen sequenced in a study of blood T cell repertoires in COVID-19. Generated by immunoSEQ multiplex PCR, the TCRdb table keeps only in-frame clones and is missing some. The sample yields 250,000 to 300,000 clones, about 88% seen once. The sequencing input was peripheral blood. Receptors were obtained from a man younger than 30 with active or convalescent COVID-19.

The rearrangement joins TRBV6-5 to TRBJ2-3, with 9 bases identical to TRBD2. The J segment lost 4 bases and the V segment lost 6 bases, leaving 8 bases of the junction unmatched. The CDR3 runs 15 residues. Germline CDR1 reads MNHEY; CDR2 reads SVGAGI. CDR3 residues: CASRTLAGGPDTQYF. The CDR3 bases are TGTGCCAGCAGGACCCTGGCGGGAGGGCCAGATACGCAGTATTTT.

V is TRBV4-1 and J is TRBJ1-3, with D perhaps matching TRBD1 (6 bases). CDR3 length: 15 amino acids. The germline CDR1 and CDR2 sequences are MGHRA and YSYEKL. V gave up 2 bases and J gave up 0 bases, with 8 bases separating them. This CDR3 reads CASSQRGGSGNTIYF. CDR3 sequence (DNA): TGCGCCAGCAGCCAAAGGGGGGGCTCTGGAAACACCATATATTTT.